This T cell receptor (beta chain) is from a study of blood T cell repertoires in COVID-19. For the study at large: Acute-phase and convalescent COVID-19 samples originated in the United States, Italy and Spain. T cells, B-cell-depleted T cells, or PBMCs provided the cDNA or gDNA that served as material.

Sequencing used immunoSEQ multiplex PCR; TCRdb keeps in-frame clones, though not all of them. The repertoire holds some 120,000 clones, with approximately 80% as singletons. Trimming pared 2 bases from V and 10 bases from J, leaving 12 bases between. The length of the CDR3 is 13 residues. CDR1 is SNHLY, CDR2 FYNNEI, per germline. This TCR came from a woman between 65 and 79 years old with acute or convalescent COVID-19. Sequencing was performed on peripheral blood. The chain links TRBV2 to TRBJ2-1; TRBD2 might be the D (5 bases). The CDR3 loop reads CASSENSPGEQFF. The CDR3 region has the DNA TGTGCCAGCAGTGAAAACAGTCCGGGGGAGCAGTTCTTC.